This note documents a single T cell receptor beta chain sequence. The sample's time point: blood from clinic visit 5 months post-surgery; TSC patient then seizure free. The source of the sample is a study of brain T cells in children with intractable seizures. The CDR3 runs to 12 residues. The V gene lost 1 base and the J gene lost 5 bases, with 6 bases spanning the gap. The germline V gene has CDR1 SEHNR and CDR2 FQNEAQ (reference sequence). The protocol was immunoSEQ multiplex PCR, while the TCRdb copy is restricted to in-frame clones and leaves out a portion. The sample has 300,000 to 400,000 clones, 93% seen once.

The specimen was peripheral blood, collected more than 4 months after surgery. This clonotype originated in a boy in the first two years of life with tuberous sclerosis and intractable seizures. This chain connects TRBV7-9 to TRBJ2-7; D is ambiguous. The CDR3: CASSLGKDEQYF. The CDR3 DNA sequence: TGTGCCAGCAGCTTAGGGAAAGACGAGCAGTACTTC. The full variable domain, rest sourced from reference TRBV7-9 and TRBJ2-7, is DTGVSQNPRHKITKRGQNVTFRCDPISEHNRLYWYRQTLGQGPEFLTYFQNEAQLEKSRLLSDRFSAERPKGSFSTLEIQRTEQGDSAMYLCASSLGKDEQYFGPGTRLTVT.